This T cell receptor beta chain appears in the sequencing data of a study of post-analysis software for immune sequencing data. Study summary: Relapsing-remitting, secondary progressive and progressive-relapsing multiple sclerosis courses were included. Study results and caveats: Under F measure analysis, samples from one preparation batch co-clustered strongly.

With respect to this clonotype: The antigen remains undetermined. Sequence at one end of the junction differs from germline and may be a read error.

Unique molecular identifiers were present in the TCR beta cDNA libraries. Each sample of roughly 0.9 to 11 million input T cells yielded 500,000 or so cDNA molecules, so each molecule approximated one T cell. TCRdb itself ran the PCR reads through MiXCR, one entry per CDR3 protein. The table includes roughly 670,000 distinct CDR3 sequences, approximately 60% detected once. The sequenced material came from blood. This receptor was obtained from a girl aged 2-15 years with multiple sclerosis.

The CDR3 protein is CSAREPSLSTDTQYF. The DNA for the CDR3 is TGCAGTGCTAGAGAACCCTCACTAAGCACGGATACGCAGTATTTT. The chain recombines TRBV20-1 with TRBJ2-3; D remains unclear. Germline CDR1 is DFQATT and CDR2 is SNEGSKA (reference sequence). CDR3 length: 15 amino acids.